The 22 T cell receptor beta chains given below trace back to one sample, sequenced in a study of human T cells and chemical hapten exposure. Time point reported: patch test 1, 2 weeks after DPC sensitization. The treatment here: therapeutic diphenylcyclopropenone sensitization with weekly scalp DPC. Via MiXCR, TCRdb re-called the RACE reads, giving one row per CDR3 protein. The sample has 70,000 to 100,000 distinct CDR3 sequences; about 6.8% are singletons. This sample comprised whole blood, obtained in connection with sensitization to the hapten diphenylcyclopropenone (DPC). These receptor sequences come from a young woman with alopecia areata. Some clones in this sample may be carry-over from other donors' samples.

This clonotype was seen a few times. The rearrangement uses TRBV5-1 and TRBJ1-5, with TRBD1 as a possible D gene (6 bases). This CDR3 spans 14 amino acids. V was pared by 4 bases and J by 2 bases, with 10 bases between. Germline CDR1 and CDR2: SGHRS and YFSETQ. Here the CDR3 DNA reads TGCGCCAGCAGCCCAGGGGACGGCAATCAGCCCCAGCATTTT. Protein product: CASSPGDGNQPQHF.

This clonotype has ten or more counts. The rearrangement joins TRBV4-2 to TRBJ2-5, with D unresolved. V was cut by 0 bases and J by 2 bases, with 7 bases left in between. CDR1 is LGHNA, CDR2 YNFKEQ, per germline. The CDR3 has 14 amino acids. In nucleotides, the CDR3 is TGTGCCAGCAGCCAAGACCAGATACAAGAGACCCAGTACTTC. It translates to CASSQDQIQETQYF.

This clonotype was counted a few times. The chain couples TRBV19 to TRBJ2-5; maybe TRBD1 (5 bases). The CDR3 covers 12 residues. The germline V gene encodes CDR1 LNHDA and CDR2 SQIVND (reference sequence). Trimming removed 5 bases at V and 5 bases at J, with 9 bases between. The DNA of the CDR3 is TGTGCCAGTAGTCTTAGGGGTGAGACCCAGTACTTC. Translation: CASSLRGETQYF. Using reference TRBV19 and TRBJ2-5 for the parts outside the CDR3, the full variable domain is DGGITQSPKYLFRKEGQNVTLSCEQNLNHDAMYWYRQDPGQGLRLIYYSQIVNDFQKGDIAEGYSVSREKKESFPLTVTSAQKNPTAFYLCASSLRGETQYFGPGTRLLVL.

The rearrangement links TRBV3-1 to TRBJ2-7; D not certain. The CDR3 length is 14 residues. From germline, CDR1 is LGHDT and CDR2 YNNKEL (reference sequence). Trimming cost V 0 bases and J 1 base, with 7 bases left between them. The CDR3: CASSQELQSYEQYF. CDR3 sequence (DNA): TGTGCCAGCAGCCAAGAGTTGCAGTCCTACGAGCAGTACTTC.

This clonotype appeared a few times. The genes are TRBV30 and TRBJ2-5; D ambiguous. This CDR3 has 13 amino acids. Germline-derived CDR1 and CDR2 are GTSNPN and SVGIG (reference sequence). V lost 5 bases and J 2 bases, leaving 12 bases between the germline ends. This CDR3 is CAWSTQTQETQYF. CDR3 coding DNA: TGTGCCTGGTCGACGCAAACTCAAGAGACCCAGTACTTC.

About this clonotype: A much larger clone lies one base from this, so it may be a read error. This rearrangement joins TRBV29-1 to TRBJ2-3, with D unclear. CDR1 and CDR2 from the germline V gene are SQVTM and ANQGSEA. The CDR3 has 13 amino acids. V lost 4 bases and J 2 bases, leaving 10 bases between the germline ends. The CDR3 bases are TGCAGCGTTGCAATTGGGAACACAGATACGCAGTATTTT. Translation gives CSVAIGNTDTQYF.

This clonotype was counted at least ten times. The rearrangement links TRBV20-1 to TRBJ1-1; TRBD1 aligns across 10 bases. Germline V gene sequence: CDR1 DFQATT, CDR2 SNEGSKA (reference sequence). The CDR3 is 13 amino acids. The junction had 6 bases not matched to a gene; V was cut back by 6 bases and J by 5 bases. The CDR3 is CSATGTGVTEAFF. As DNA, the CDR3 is TGCAGTGCCACCGGGACAGGGGTTACTGAAGCTTTCTTT.

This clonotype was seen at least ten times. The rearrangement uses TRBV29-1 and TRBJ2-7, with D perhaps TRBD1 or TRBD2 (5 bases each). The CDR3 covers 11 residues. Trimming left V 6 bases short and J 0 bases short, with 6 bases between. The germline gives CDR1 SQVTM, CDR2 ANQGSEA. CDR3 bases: TGCAGCGTCGGGGCCTCCTACGAGCAGTACTTC. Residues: CSVGASYEQYF.

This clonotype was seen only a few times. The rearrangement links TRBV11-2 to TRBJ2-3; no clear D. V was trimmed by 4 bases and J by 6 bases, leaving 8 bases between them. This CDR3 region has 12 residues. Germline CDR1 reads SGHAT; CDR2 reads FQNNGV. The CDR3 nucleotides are TGTGCCAGCAGCTACTGGACCGATACGCAGTATTTT. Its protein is CASSYWTDTQYF.

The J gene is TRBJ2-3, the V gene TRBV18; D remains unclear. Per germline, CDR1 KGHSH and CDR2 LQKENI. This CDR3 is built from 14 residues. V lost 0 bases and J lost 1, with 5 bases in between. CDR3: CASSPPIRTDTQYF. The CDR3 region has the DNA TGTGCCAGCTCACCACCGATCCGCACAGATACGCAGTATTTT.

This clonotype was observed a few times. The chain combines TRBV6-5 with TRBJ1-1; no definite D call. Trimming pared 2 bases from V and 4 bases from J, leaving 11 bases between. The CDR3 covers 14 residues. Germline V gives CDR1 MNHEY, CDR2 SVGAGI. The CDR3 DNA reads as TGTGCCAGCAGTTACGGTAGGCTGGCCACTGAAGCTTTCTTT. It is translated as CASSYGRLATEAFF.

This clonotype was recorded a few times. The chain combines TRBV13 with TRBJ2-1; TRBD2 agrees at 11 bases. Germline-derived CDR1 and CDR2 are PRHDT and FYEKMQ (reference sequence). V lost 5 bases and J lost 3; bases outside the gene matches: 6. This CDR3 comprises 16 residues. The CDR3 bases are TGTGCCAGCAGCGAGACTAGCGGGAAGGACTACAATGAGCAGTTCTTC. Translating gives CASSETSGKDYNEQFF.

The CDR3 DNA reads as TGTGCCAGCAGCCAAGAACGGGCCGGGACGGACGAAGCTTTCTTT. Residues: CASSQERAGTDEAFF. The chain has TRBV3-1 and TRBJ1-1, with TRBD1 as a possible D gene (5 bases). V lost 0 bases and J lost 8, with 16 bases in between. The CDR3 consists of 15 residues. Germline CDR1 and CDR2: LGHDT and YNNKEL (reference sequence).

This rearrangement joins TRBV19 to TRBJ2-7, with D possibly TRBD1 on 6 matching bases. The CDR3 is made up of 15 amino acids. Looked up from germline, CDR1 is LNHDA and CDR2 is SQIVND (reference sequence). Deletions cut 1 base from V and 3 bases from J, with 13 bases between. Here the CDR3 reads CASSIGTATIYEQYF. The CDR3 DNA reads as TGTGCCAGTAGTATAGGGACAGCAACTATCTACGAGCAGTACTTC.

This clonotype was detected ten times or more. In DNA, the CDR3 is TGCGCCAGCAGGGACCCGGACACTGAAGCTTTCTTT. It specifies CASRDPDTEAFF. The rearrangement uses TRBV10-2 and TRBJ1-1, with D hard to call. The CDR3 is made up of 12 amino acids. Trimming stripped 6 bases from V and 3 bases from J, with 8 bases between. Germline V gene lookup returns CDR1 WSHSY and CDR2 SAAADI.

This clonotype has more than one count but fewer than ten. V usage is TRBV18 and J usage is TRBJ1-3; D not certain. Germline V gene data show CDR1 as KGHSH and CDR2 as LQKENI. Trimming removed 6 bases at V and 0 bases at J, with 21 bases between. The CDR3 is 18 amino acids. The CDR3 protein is CASSLTWLSQSSGNTIYF. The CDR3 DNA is TGTGCCAGCTCCCTCACTTGGCTCTCCCAGAGCTCTGGAAACACCATATATTTT.

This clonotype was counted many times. CDR3 DNA sequence: TGTGCCAGCAGCCCCGGGCAGGCCCTGAACTATGGCTACACCTTC. Translating gives CASSPGQALNYGYTF. The chain is built from TRBV2 and TRBJ1-2; D call uncertain. The germline V and J ends were trimmed by 6 bases and 2 bases, with 16 bases remaining between them. The CDR3 loop spans 15 amino acids. The germline CDR1 and CDR2 sequences are SNHLY and FYNNEI.

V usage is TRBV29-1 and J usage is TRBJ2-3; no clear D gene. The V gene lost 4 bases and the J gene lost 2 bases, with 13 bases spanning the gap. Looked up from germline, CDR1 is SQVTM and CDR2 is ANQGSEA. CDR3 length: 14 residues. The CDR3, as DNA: TGCAGCGTTGCGAGAGACGCAGACACAGATACGCAGTATTTT. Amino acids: CSVARDADTDTQYF.

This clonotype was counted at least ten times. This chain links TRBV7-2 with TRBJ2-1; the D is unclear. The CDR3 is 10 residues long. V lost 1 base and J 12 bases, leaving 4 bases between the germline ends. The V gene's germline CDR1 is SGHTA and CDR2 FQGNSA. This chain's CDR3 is CASSLDVQFF. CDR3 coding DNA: TGTGCCAGCAGCTTAGACGTGCAGTTCTTC.

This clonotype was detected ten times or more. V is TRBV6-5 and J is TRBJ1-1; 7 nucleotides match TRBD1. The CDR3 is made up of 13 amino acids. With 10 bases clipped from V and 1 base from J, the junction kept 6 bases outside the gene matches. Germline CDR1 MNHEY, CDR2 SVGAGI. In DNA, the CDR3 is TGTGCCACCTACAGGGGAACGAACACTGAAGCTTTCTTT. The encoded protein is CATYRGTNTEAFF.

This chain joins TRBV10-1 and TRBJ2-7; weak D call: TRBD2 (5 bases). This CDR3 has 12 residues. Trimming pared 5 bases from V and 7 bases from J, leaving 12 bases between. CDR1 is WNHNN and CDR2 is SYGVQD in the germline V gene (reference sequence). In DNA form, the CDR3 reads TGCGCCAGCAGTTTTGGATCGGGAGAGCAGTACTTC. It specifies CASSFGSGEQYF.

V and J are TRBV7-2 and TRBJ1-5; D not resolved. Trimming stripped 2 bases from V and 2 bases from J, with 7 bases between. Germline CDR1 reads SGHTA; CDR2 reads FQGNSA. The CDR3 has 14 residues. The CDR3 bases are TGTGCCAGCAGCTTACCCACAGGCAATCAGCCCCAGCATTTT. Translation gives CASSLPTGNQPQHF.